This TCR beta chain was sequenced for a study of CD8 T cells in ankylosing spondylitis. Study results and limitations: There was a TCR beta motif, made of fewer than 10 highly homologous variants, that appeared characteristic of ankylosing spondylitis blood.

This clonotype has ten or more counts. Its target is not known. Germline CDR1 is SGHRS and CDR2 is YFSETQ. CDR3 size: 13 residues. V shed 1 base and J shed 2 bases, with 6 bases lying between them. Preparation of TCR beta libraries was done by quantitative 5'-RACE with molecular barcodes. Each CDR3 protein gets one entry after TCRdb re-called the 5' RACE reads with MiXCR. Among approximately 440,000 distinct CDR3 sequences, more than 15% were seen once, and the ten largest hold 1%. Sequencing was done on a sample of blood, either unsorted or a sorted T cell fraction (not recorded which). This chain links TRBV5-1 with TRBJ2-5; D is uncertain. The sequence derives from a male donor with ankylosing spondylitis. CDR3: CASSLWPQETQYF. The CDR3 DNA reads TGCGCCAGCAGCTTGTGGCCGCAAGAGACCCAGTACTTC.